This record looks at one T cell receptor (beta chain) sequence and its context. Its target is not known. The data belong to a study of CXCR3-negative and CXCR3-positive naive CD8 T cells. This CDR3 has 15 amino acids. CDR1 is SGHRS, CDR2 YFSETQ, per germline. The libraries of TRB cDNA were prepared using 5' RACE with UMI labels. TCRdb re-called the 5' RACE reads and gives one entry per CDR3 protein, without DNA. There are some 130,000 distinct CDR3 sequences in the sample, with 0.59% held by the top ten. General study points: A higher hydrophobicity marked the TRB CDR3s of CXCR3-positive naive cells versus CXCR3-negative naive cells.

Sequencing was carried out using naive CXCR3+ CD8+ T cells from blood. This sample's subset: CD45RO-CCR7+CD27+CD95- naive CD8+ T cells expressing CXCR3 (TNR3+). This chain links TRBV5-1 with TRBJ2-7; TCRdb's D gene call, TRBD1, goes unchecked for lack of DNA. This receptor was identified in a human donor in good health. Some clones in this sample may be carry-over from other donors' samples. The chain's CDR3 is CASSWTGTGDYEQYF.